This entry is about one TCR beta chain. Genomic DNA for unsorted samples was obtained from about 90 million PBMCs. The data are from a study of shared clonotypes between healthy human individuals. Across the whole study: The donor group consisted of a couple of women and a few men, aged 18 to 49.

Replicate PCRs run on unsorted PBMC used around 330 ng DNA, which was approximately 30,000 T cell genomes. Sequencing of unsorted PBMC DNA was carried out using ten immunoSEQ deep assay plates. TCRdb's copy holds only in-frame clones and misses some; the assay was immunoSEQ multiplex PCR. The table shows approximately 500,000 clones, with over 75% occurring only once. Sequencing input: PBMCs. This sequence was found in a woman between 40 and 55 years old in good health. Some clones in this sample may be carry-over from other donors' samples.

CDR3 amino acids: CASSSGDANTGELFF. The CDR3 coding sequence is TGCGCCAGCTCTAGCGGAGACGCGAACACCGGGGAGCTGTTTTTT. The J gene is TRBJ2-2, the V gene TRBV10-1; the match to TRBD2 covers 7 bases. With 8 bases clipped from V and 0 bases from J, the junction kept 6 bases outside the gene matches. This CDR3 spans 15 amino acids. CDR1 and CDR2 from the germline V gene are WNHNN and SYGVQD (reference sequence).